This T cell receptor (beta chain) was captured in a study of T cell responses to AZD1222 COVID-19 vaccine. Produced via immunoSEQ multiplex PCR; TCRdb's table is partial and in-frame only. The table records about 97,000 clones, approximately 90% of them present only once. Concerning this clone itself: Its matching antigen is unknown.

Findings and limits, study-wide: Spike-specific TCR repertoires showed rising breadth and depth after two AZD1222 doses.

This clonotype was obtained from an adult in good health. The sample consisted of peripheral blood, taken on day 0 of AZD1222 vaccination.

The CDR3 nucleotides are TGTGCCAGCAGCTGGTTACAGGGGGCGAGCTACGAGCAGTACTTC. Translating gives CASSWLQGASYEQYF. The V gene is TRBV7-2, the J gene TRBJ2-7, with TRBD1 matching over 9 bases. CDR3 length: 15 amino acids. Germline assignment: CDR1 SGHTA and CDR2 FQGNSA. V lost 4 bases, J lost 3 bases, and 7 bases stayed unmatched.